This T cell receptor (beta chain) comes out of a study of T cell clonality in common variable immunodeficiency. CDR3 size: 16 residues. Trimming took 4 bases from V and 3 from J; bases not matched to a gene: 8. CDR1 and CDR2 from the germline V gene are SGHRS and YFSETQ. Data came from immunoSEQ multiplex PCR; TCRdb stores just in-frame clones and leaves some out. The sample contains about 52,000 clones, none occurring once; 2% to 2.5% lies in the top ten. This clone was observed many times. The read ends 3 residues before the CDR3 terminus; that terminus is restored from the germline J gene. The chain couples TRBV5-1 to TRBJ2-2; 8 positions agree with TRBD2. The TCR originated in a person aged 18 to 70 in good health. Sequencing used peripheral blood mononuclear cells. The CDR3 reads CASSGAGGEDTGELFF. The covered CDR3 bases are TGCGCCAGCAGCGGTGCGGGGGGCGAGGACACCGGGGAG. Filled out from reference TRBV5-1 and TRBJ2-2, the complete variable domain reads KAGVTQTPRYLIKTRGQQVTLSCSPISGHRSVSWYQQTPGQGLQFLFEYFSETQRNKGNFPGRFSGRQFSNSRSEMNVSTLELGDSALYLCASSGAGGEDTGELFFGEGSRLTVL.